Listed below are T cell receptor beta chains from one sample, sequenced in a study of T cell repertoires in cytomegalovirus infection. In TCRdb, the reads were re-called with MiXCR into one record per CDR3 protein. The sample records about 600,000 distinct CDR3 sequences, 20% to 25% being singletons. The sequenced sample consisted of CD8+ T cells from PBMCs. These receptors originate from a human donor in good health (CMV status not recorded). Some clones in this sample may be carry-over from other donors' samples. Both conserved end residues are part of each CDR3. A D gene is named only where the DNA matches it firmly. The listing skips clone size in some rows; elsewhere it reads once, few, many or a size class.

cdr3_nt: TGTGCCAGCAGCCCCCGGGGGAACTCCTACGAGCAGTACTTC; cdr3_aa: CASSPRGNSYEQYF; clone_size: many; d_call: .; v_call: TRBV6-1; j_call: TRBJ2-7
cdr3_nt: TGTGCCAGCAGTTACAGGCAGGAGAGTTACTTC; cdr3_aa: CASSYRQESYF; clone_size: few; d_call: .; v_call: TRBV6-2/TRBV6-3; j_call: TRBJ2-5
cdr3_nt: TGTGCCAGCACCCGGATGGGCTCCTACGAGCAGTACTTC; cdr3_aa: CASTRMGSYEQYF; clone_size: few; d_call: .; v_call: TRBV14; j_call: TRBJ2-7
cdr3_nt: TGTGCCAGCAGCTCTATCGACGGATACACAGATACGCAGTATTTT; cdr3_aa: CASSSIDGYTDTQYF; clone_size: many; d_call: .; v_call: TRBV7-3; j_call: TRBJ2-3
cdr3_nt: TGTGCCAGCAGTTTATACCGGGACCGCGATCAGCCCCAGCATTTT; cdr3_aa: CASSLYRDRDQPQHF; clone_size: few; d_call: .; v_call: TRBV27; j_call: TRBJ1-5
cdr3_nt: TGTGCCAGCAGTGAATACTGGGGAGGCACCGGGGAGCTGTTTTTT; cdr3_aa: CASSEYWGGTGELFF; clone_size: .; d_call: .; v_call: TRBV25-1; j_call: TRBJ2-2
cdr3_nt: TGTGCCGCCGACGAAGGGGGGTTCTTC; cdr3_aa: CAADEGGFF; clone_size: few; d_call: .; v_call: TRBV7-9; j_call: TRBJ2-1
cdr3_nt: TGTGCCAGCAGTATACAGGGCAATGAGCAGTTCTTC; cdr3_aa: CASSIQGNEQFF; clone_size: many; d_call: .; v_call: TRBV7-9; j_call: TRBJ2-1
cdr3_nt: TGTGCCAGCAGTTTAAAACAGACCTACGAGCAGTACTTC; cdr3_aa: CASSLKQTYEQYF; clone_size: few; d_call: .; v_call: TRBV27; j_call: TRBJ2-7
cdr3_nt: TGTGCCAGTAGTATTATCGGATCCGAGCAGTACTTC; cdr3_aa: CASSIIGSEQYF; clone_size: .; d_call: .; v_call: TRBV19; j_call: TRBJ2-7